Sequencing of this T cell receptor (beta chain) was carried out in a study of blood T cells in healthy people across ages. V lost 8 bases, J lost 4 bases, and 7 bases stayed unmatched. From germline, CDR1 is SGHRS and CDR2 YFSETQ. CDR3 length: 13 residues. A second PCR of 7 to 11 cycles used a sample-barcoded 5' primer and a J-beta primer mix. One entry per CDR3 protein results from TCRdb running MiXCR on the 5' RACE reads. The sample yields about 770,000 distinct CDR3 sequences, around two fifths seen once. Sequencing used blood. The sequence was obtained from a man in his sixties in good health. The rearrangement joins TRBV5-1 to TRBJ2-7; the match to TRBD2 covers 9 bases. The CDR3 nucleotides are TGCGCCAGTTCTACTAGCGGGCAATACGAGCAGTACTTC. Translation: CASSTSGQYEQYF.